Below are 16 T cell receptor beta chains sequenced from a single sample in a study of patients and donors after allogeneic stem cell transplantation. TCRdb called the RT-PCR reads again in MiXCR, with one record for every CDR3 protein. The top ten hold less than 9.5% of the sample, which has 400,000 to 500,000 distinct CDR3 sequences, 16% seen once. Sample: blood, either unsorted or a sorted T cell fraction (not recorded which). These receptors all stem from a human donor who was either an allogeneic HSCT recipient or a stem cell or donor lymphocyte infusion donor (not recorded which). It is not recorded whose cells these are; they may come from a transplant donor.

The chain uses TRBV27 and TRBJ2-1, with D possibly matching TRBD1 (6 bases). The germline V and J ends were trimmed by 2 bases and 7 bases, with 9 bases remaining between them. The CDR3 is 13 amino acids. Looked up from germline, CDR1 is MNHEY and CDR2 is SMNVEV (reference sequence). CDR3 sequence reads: CASSLGQGNEQFF. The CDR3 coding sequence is TGTGCCAGCAGTTTAGGGCAGGGGAATGAGCAGTTCTTC.

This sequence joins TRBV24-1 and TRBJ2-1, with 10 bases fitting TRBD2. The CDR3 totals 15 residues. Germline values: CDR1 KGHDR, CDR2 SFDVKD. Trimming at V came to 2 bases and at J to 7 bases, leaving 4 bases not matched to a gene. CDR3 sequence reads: CATSDSSGRGNEQFF. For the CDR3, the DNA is TGTGCCACCAGTGATTCTAGCGGGAGAGGGAATGAGCAGTTCTTC.

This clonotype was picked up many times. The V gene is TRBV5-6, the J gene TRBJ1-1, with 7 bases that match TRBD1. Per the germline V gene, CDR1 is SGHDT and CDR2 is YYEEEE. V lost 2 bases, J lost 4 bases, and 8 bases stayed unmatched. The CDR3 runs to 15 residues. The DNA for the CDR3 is TGTGCCAGCAGCTTCTATGACAGGGTAATCACTGAAGCTTTCTTT. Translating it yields CASSFYDRVITEAFF.

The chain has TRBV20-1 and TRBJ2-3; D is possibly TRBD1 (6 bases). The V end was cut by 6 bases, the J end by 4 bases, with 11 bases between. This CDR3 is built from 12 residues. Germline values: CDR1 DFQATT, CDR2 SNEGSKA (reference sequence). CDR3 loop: CSARTDSDTQYF. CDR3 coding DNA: TGCAGTGCCCGGACAGATTCAGATACGCAGTATTTT.

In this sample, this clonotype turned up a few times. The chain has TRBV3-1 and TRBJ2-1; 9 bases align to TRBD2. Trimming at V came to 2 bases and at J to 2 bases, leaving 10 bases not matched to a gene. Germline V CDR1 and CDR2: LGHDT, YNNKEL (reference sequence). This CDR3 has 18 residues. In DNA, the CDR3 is TGTGCCAGCAGCCAAACCCCCCTAGCGGGGAAGGCCTACAATGAGCAGTTCTTC. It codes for CASSQTPLAGKAYNEQFF.

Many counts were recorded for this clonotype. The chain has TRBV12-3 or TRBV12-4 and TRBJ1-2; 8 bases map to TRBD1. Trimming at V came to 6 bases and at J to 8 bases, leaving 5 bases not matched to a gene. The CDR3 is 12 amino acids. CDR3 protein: CASSGQGWGYTF. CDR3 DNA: TGTGCCAGCAGCGGACAGGGATGGGGCTACACCTTC.

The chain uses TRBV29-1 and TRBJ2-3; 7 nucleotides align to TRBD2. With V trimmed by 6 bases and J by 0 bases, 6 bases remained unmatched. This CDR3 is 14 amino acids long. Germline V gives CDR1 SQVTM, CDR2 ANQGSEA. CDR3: CSVSSGPSTDTQYF. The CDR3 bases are TGCAGCGTCTCTAGCGGTCCTAGCACAGATACGCAGTATTTT.

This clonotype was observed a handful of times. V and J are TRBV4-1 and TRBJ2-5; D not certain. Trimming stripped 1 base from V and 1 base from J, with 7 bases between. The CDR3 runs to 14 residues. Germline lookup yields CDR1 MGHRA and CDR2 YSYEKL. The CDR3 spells CASSQGMTQETQYF. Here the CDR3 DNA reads TGCGCCAGCAGCCAAGGGATGACCCAAGAGACCCAGTACTTC.

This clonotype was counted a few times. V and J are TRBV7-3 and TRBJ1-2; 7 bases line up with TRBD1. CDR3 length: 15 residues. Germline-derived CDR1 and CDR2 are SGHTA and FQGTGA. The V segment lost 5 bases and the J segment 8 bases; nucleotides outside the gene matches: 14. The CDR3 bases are TGTGCCAGCAGCCCCCATCCAGACAGGGCTAGGGGCTACACCTTC. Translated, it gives CASSPHPDRARGYTF.

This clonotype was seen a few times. CDR3 DNA sequence: TGTGCCAGCAGCCCGCGACAGGGAGTCTTGGCCGGGGAGCTGTTTTTT. Encoded protein: CASSPRQGVLAGELFF. The genes are TRBV7-3 and TRBJ2-2; TRBD1 matches at 7 bases. V gave up 5 bases and J gave up 6 bases; unmatched junction bases: 12. CDR1 is SGHTA, CDR2 FQGTGA, per germline. This CDR3 spans 16 amino acids.

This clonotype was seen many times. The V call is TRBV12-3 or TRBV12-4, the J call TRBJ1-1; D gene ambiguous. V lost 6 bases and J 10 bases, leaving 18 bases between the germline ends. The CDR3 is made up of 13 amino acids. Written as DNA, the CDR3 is TGTGCCAGCAGCCGGGAAACGGCCGTTAGAGCTTTCTTT. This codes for CASSRETAVRAFF.

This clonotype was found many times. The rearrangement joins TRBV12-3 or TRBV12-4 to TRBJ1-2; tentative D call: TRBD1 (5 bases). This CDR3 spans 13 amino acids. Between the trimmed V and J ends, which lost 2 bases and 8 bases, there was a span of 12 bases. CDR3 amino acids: CASSLRGLGGYTF. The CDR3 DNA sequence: TGTGCCAGCAGTTTAAGGGGCTTGGGGGGCTACACCTTC.

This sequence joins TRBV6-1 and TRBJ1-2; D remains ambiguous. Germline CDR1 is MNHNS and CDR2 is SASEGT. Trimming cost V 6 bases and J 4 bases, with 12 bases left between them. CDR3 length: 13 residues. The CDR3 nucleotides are TGTGCCAGCAGAACAAGGGATTTCTATGGCTACACCTTC. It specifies CASRTRDFYGYTF.

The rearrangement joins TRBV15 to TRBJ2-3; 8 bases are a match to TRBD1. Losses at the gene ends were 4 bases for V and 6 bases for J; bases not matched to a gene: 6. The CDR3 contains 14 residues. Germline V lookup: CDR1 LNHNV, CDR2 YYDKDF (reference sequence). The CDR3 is CATSKRQGSDTQYF. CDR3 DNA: TGTGCCACCAGCAAGAGACAGGGGTCCGATACGCAGTATTTT. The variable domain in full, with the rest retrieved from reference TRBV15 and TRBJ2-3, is DAMVIQNPRYQVTQFGKPVTLSCSQTLNHNVMYWYQQKSSQAPKLLFHYYDKDFNNEADTPDNFQSRRPNTSFCFLDIRSPGLGDTAMYLCATSKRQGSDTQYFGPGTRLTVL.

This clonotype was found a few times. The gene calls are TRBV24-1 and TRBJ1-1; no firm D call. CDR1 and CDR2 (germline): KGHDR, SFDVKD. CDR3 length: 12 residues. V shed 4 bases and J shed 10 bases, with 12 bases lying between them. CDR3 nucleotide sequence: TGTGCCACCAGTGACACCTCGATGGTAGCTTTCTTT. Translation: CATSDTSMVAFF.

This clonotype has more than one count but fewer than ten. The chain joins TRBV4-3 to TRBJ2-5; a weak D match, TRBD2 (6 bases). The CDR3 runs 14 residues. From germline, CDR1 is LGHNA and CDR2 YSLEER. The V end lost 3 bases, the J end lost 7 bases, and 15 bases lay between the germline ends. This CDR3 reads CASSQRGGRGTQYF. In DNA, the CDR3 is TGCGCCAGCAGCCAGCGGGGTGGAAGGGGGACCCAGTACTTC.